Following are 32 T cell receptor beta chains from one sample sequenced in a study of OX40 agonist ivuxolimab in advanced cancers. Measured with immunoSEQ multiplex PCR; TCRdb has only the in-frame clones, and not every one. The profile covers about 63,000 clones, with roughly nine tenths appearing a single time and more than 0.55% taken by the ten largest. Sequenced here: CD4+ or CD8+ T cells sorted from blood, sampled in a trial of the OX40 agonist ivuxolimab. The receptors were gathered from an adult with an advanced solid tumor such as melanoma, head and neck, liver or kidney cancer.

This clone was picked up many times. The chain links TRBV7-9 to TRBJ2-1; D perhaps matches TRBD2 (5 bases). The germline V and J ends were trimmed by 5 bases and 4 bases, with 12 bases remaining between them. Germline CDR1 is SEHNR and CDR2 is FQNEAQ (reference sequence). The CDR3 has 14 residues. DNA for the CDR3: TGTGCCAGCAGCCATAAACTAGAATACAATGAGCAGTTCTTC. Translating gives CASSHKLEYNEQFF.

The rearrangement uses TRBV28 and TRBJ2-3; TRBD2 might be the D (6 bases). This CDR3 has 16 amino acids. The V gene's germline CDR1 is MDHEN and CDR2 SYDVKM. Trimming stripped 6 bases from V and 6 bases from J, with 22 bases between. The CDR3 DNA reads TGTGCCAGCAGCCCCTGGCTAGCGAACATTCATGATACGCAGTATTTT. It is translated as CASSPWLANIHDTQYF.

V is TRBV9 and J is TRBJ2-3, with D perhaps TRBD1 (5 bases). V gave up 0 bases and J gave up 3 bases, with 8 bases separating them. The CDR3 has 14 amino acids. The germline gives CDR1 SGDLS, CDR2 YYNGEE. The CDR3 DNA reads as TGTGCCAGCAGCGTAGGGACAAAAACAGATACGCAGTATTTT. This gives the protein CASSVGTKTDTQYF.

The CDR3 DNA reads as TGTGCCAGCAGGCGGGAGATAGTAGAGACCCAGTACTTC. Translated: CASRREIVETQYF. The chain uses TRBV6-5 and TRBJ2-5, with 7 bases that match TRBD2. The V gene's germline CDR1 is MNHEY and CDR2 SVGAGI. This CDR3 comprises 13 residues. Germline trimming cut 6 bases from V and 4 bases from J; bases unmatched to any gene: 5.

This sequence joins TRBV5-5 and TRBJ2-7; 12 bases are shared with TRBD2. Trimming at V came to 3 bases and at J to 7 bases, leaving 8 bases not matched to a gene. Germline V gives CDR1 SGHKS, CDR2 YYEKEE (reference sequence). The CDR3 is made up of 15 amino acids. CDR3 in DNA: TGTGCCAGCAGCTGGCCGACTAGCGGGAGAGGGGAGCAGTACTTC. Translation gives CASSWPTSGRGEQYF.

The chain couples TRBV11-3 to TRBJ2-4; D remains ambiguous. Germline-derived CDR1 and CDR2 are SGHNT and YENEEA. V was clipped by 2 bases and J by 6 bases, with 8 bases between them. This CDR3 comprises 13 residues. The CDR3 is CASSLYPGNIQYF. The CDR3 nucleotides are TGTGCCAGCAGCTTATATCCGGGAAACATTCAGTACTTC.

The rearrangement joins TRBV10-3 to TRBJ1-2; 7 bases line up with TRBD1. Trimming at V came to 5 bases and at J to 0 bases, leaving 6 bases not matched to a gene. The germline V gene encodes CDR1 ENHRY and CDR2 SYGVKD. The CDR3 is 15 amino acids. CDR3 bases: TGTGCCATCAGTCAACATGGGACAGCTAACTATGGCTACACCTTC. Its translation: CAISQHGTANYGYTF.

V and J are TRBV27 and TRBJ1-1, with D hard to call. The V gene's germline CDR1 is MNHEY and CDR2 SMNVEV (reference sequence). V was clipped by 1 base and J by 5 bases, with 20 bases between them. The CDR3 spans 17 residues. The CDR3 loop is CASSLLAPPTPKTEAFF. The CDR3 region has the DNA TGTGCCAGCAGTTTATTAGCTCCCCCGACCCCGAAAACTGAAGCTTTCTTT.

This clone was detected once. The rearrangement uses TRBV28 and TRBJ2-3, with 7 positions matching TRBD2. CDR1 and CDR2 from the germline V gene are MDHEN and SYDVKM. Unmatched junction bases numbered 8, after V lost 6 bases and J lost 2 bases. The CDR3 covers 15 residues. The CDR3 protein is CASRSVAGATDTQYF. CDR3 nucleotides: TGTGCCAGCAGGTCTGTAGCGGGCGCCACAGATACGCAGTATTTT.

The chain is built from TRBV5-5 and TRBJ2-6; D is ambiguous. The CDR3 sequence is 13 residues long. Germline V CDR1 and CDR2: SGHKS, YYEKEE (reference sequence). With 6 bases removed from V and 4 bases from J, the gap between germline ends came to 8 bases. CDR3 region: CASTQWGANVLTF. CDR3 coding DNA: TGTGCCAGCACCCAATGGGGGGCCAACGTCCTGACTTTC.

This clone was detected only once. This chain links TRBV6-6 with TRBJ2-7, with D perhaps matching TRBD1 or TRBD2 (5 bases each). The CDR3 extends over 15 amino acids. Trimming left V 2 bases short and J 5 bases short, with 16 bases between. The germline gives CDR1 MNHNY, CDR2 SVGAGI (reference sequence). The CDR3 bases are TGTGCCAGCAGTTACCGGACACGGGGTTATGACGAGCAGTACTTC. Translation: CASSYRTRGYDEQYF.

The gene calls are TRBV9 and TRBJ2-5, with D possibly matching TRBD2 (5 bases). CDR1 and CDR2 (germline): SGDLS, YYNGEE. V lost 4 bases to trimming and J lost 5 bases, with 12 bases between them. The CDR3 sequence is 13 residues long. The CDR3 DNA reads TGTGCCAGCAGCTCCTCCCCGGGGGAGACCCAGTACTTC. This gives the protein CASSSSPGETQYF.

The chain carries TRBV6-1 and TRBJ1-2; D remains ambiguous. The CDR3 length is 11 residues. The V gene's germline CDR1 is MNHNS and CDR2 SASEGT. V was trimmed by 5 bases and J by 4 bases, leaving 5 bases between them. CDR3 sequence: CASSNLYGYTF. The CDR3 DNA is TGTGCCAGCAGTAACCTCTATGGCTACACCTTC.

The chain recombines TRBV6-1 with TRBJ2-1; the match to TRBD1 covers 10 bases. Germline assignment: CDR1 MNHNS and CDR2 SASEGT. The CDR3 extends over 14 amino acids. V shed 5 bases and J 7 bases; nucleotides not matched to a gene: 5. The CDR3 spells CASSFPGQGNEQFF. Here the CDR3 DNA reads TGTGCCAGCAGTTTTCCGGGACAGGGGAATGAGCAGTTCTTC.

This chain links TRBV5-1 with TRBJ2-5, with D possibly TRBD2 on 6 matching bases. The CDR3 runs 13 residues. Per germline, CDR1 SGHRS and CDR2 YFSETQ. V lost 0 bases and J 9 bases, leaving 12 bases between the germline ends. Here the CDR3 reads CASSLAIGSSQYF. In DNA form, the CDR3 reads TGCGCCAGCAGCTTGGCGATCGGGAGCTCCCAGTACTTC.

This chain uses TRBV5-1 with TRBJ2-2; the D gene is possibly TRBD2 (5 bases). CDR1 and CDR2 from the germline V gene are SGHRS and YFSETQ. V was trimmed by 3 bases and J by 3 bases, leaving 12 bases between them. CDR3 length equals 15 residues. CDR3 sequence (DNA): TGCGCCAGCAGCTCAACCGGGGTGGACACCGGGGAGCTGTTTTTT. Residues: CASSSTGVDTGELFF.

The rearrangement joins TRBV9 to TRBJ1-2; maybe TRBD1 (5 bases). The CDR3 is made up of 15 amino acids. Germline CDR1 is SGDLS and CDR2 is YYNGEE. V was clipped by 0 bases and J by 1 base, with 10 bases between them. In DNA, the CDR3 is TGTGCCAGCAGCGTAGCTACAGGATATAACTATGGCTACACCTTC. It encodes CASSVATGYNYGYTF.

This clone was detected once. V gene TRBV2 combines with J gene TRBJ2-5; 10 bases are a match to TRBD2. V dropped 5 bases and J dropped 9; count of bases not matched to a gene: 15. Per germline, CDR1 SNHLY and CDR2 FYNNEI. The CDR3 is 16 residues long. The CDR3 sequence is CASSQGLAESGSAQYF. Written as DNA, the CDR3 is TGTGCCAGCAGTCAAGGACTAGCGGAGTCTGGTTCGGCCCAGTACTTC.

This chain connects TRBV5-1 to TRBJ2-3, with TRBD2 identical over 14 bases. Germline V lookup: CDR1 SGHRS, CDR2 YFSETQ. The CDR3 length is 17 residues. Trimming removed 4 bases from V and 5 bases from J; junction bases left unmatched: 9. The CDR3 nucleotides are TGCGCCAGCAGCAGCACGGGACTAGCGGGAGTTGGAGATACGCAGTATTTT. It is translated as CASSSTGLAGVGDTQYF.

This clone was seen only a few times. CDR3 amino acids: CASGWIAGGSTGELFF. The CDR3 nucleotides read TGTGCTAGTGGTTGGATAGCGGGAGGATCCACCGGGGAGCTGTTTTTT. The chain combines TRBV12-5 with TRBJ2-2; 10 nucleotides agree with TRBD2. The germline gives CDR1 LGHNT, CDR2 FRNRAP. Trimming cost V 4 bases and J 4 bases; bases outside gene matches: 6. The CDR3 covers 16 residues.

The chain combines TRBV30 with TRBJ2-5; D is perhaps TRBD2 (6 bases). Germline lookup yields CDR1 GTSNPN and CDR2 SVGIG (reference sequence). The CDR3 is 17 residues long. V lost 2 bases to trimming and J lost 3 bases, with 22 bases between them. CDR3 amino acids: CAWSTSRFPSKKETQYF. DNA of the CDR3: TGTGCCTGGAGTACTAGCAGATTCCCCTCAAAAAAAGAGACCCAGTACTTC.

The chain carries TRBV9 and TRBJ2-3, with D perhaps matching TRBD1 (6 bases). CDR3 length: 11 residues. The V gene lost 5 bases and the J gene lost 8 bases, with 9 bases spanning the gap. Germline CDR1 and CDR2: SGDLS and YYNGEE. In DNA form, the CDR3 reads TGTGCCAGCAGTGGGGGCTTTACGCAGTATTTT. Protein: CASSGGFTQYF. Complete variable domain (other parts from reference TRBV9 and TRBJ2-3): DSGVTQTPKHLITATGQRVTLRCSPRSGDLSVYWYQQSLDQGLQFLIQYYNGEERAKGNILERFSAQQFPDLHSELNLSSLELGDSALYFCASSGGFTQYFGPGTRLTVL.

The rearrangement joins TRBV19 to TRBJ2-1, with TRBD1 identical over 8 bases. CDR1 is LNHDA, CDR2 SQIVND, per germline (reference sequence). The CDR3 is 16 amino acids. Trimming at V came to 5 bases and at J to 2 bases, leaving 8 bases not matched to a gene. Written as DNA, the CDR3 is TGTGCCAGTAGTGCCGAGGGACAGGTCACCTACAATGAGCAGTTCTTC. Its translation: CASSAEGQVTYNEQFF.

The chain uses TRBV4-2 and TRBJ2-7, with 10 bases fitting TRBD1. V lost 3 bases and J lost 5; bases outside the gene matches: 7. Per the germline V gene, CDR1 is LGHNA and CDR2 is YNFKEQ. This CDR3 comprises 15 residues. The CDR3 sequence: CASSQAGTGVDEQYF. The CDR3 DNA is TGTGCCAGCAGCCAGGCCGGGACAGGGGTCGACGAGCAGTACTTC.

A few counts support this clone. This sequence joins TRBV6-5 and TRBJ1-5; 9 bases line up with TRBD1. The CDR3 is 15 residues long. Germline trimming cut 6 bases from V and 5 bases from J; bases unmatched to any gene: 8. Germline V CDR1 and CDR2: MNHEY, SVGAGI. CDR3 amino acids: CASRLDRGRDQPQHF. CDR3 DNA: TGTGCCAGCAGGCTGGACAGGGGACGGGATCAGCCCCAGCATTTT.

The chain recombines TRBV19 with TRBJ1-1; tentative D call: TRBD1 (6 bases). CDR1 is LNHDA and CDR2 is SQIVND in the germline V gene (reference sequence). This CDR3 comprises 14 residues. Trimming removed 6 bases at V and 1 base at J, with 12 bases between. This CDR3 reads CASSQMTGNTEAFF. The CDR3 coding sequence is TGTGCCAGTAGCCAAATGACAGGGAACACTGAAGCTTTCTTT. Full variable domain (missing parts from reference TRBV19 and TRBJ1-1): DGGITQSPKYLFRKEGQNVTLSCEQNLNHDAMYWYRQDPGQGLRLIYYSQIVNDFQKGDIAEGYSVSREKKESFPLTVTSAQKNPTAFYLCASSQMTGNTEAFFGQGTRLTVV.

The chain has TRBV11-3 and TRBJ1-1; D is uncertain. V shed 0 bases and J shed 1 base, with 9 bases lying between them. The CDR3 has 15 amino acids. Per germline, CDR1 SGHNT and CDR2 YENEEA. This CDR3 reads CASSLDPVQNTEAFF. In DNA, the CDR3 is TGTGCCAGCAGCTTAGACCCGGTCCAGAACACTGAAGCTTTCTTT.

This chain connects TRBV5-1 to TRBJ1-1; 9 bases line up with TRBD1. In germline, CDR1 is SGHRS, CDR2 YFSETQ. CDR3 size: 14 residues. V shed 4 bases and J 7 bases; nucleotides not matched to a gene: 8. The CDR3 here is CASSTGQGRGEAFF. DNA of the CDR3: TGCGCCAGCAGCACGGGACAGGGAAGGGGTGAAGCTTTCTTT. The full variable domain, its missing parts supplied by reference TRBV5-1 and TRBJ1-1, is KAGVTQTPRYLIKTRGQQVTLSCSPISGHRSVSWYQQTPGQGLQFLFEYFSETQRNKGNFPGRFSGRQFSNSRSEMNVSTLELGDSALYLCASSTGQGRGEAFFGQGTRLTVV.

The chain uses TRBV2 and TRBJ2-5; 10 positions agree with TRBD2. This CDR3 has 15 residues. Germline values: CDR1 SNHLY, CDR2 FYNNEI. V was pared by 4 bases and J by 5 bases, with 7 bases of the junction left unmatched. The CDR3, as DNA: TGTGCCAGCAGTGTGCTAGCGGGAGTTAGGGAGACCCAGTACTTC. It yields the protein CASSVLAGVRETQYF.

V usage is TRBV19 and J usage is TRBJ2-5, with D hard to call. The CDR3 is made up of 14 amino acids. The V and J ends lost 6 bases and 1 base respectively, with 12 bases between them. The V gene's germline CDR1 is LNHDA and CDR2 SQIVND (reference sequence). CDR3 region: CASSPTVTQETQYF. In DNA form, the CDR3 reads TGTGCCAGTAGCCCGACGGTGACCCAAGAGACCCAGTACTTC.

This chain links TRBV9 with TRBJ2-7; maybe TRBD1 (6 bases). The V end was cut by 4 bases, the J end by 0 bases, with 14 bases between. The CDR3 has 15 residues. Germline-derived CDR1 and CDR2 are SGDLS and YYNGEE. The chain's CDR3 is CASSPQGHGSYEQYF. CDR3 coding DNA: TGTGCCAGCAGCCCCCAGGGACACGGCTCCTACGAGCAGTACTTC. Full variable domain (remainder filled in from reference TRBV9 and TRBJ2-7): DSGVTQTPKHLITATGQRVTLRCSPRSGDLSVYWYQQSLDQGLQFLIQYYNGEERAKGNILERFSAQQFPDLHSELNLSSLELGDSALYFCASSPQGHGSYEQYFGPGTRLTVT.

This chain connects TRBV23-1 to TRBJ1-3; 8 positions agree with TRBD1. TRBV23-1 is recorded as an ORF, its role being uncertain. After removal of 0 bases from V and 6 bases from J, the junction contained 10 bases not matched to a gene. The CDR3 spans 17 residues. CDR3 coding DNA: TGCGCCAGCAGTCAATCCGCCAGGGGGCGGTGGGAAAACACCATATATTTT. Translation: CASSQSARGRWENTIYF.